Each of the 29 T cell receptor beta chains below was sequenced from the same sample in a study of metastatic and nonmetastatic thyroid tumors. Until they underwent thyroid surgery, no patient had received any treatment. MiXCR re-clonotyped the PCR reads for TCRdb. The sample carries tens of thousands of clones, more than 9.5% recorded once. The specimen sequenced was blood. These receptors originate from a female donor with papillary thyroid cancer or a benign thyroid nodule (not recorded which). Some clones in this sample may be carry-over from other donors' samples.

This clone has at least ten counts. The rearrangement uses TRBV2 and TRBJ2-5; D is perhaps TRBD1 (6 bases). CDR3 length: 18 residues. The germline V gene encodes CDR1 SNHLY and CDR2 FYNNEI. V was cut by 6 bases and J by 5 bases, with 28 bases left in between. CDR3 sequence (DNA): TGTGCCAGCAGCGACCTATCTTGGACAGCCCAAGGGGAGGAGACCCAGTACTTC. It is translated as CASSDLSWTAQGEETQYF.

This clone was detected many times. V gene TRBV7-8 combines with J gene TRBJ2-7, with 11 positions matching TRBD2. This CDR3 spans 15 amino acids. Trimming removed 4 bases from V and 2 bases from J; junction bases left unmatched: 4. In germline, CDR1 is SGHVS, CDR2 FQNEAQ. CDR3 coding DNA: TGTGCCAGCAGCTGGGGACTAGCGGCTACCTACGAGCAGTACTTC. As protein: CASSWGLAATYEQYF.

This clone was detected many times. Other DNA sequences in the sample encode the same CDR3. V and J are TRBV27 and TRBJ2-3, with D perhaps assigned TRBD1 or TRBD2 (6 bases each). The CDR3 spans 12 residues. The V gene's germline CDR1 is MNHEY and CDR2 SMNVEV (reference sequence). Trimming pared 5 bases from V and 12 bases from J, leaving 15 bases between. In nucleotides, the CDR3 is TGTGCCAGCAGTCCCAACGGGGGCTTCCAGTATTTT. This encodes CASSPNGGFQYF.

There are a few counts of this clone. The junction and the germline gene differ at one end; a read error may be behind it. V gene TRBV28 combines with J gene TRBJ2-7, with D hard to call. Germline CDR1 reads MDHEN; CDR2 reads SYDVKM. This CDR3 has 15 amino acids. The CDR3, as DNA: TGTGCCAGCAGCCGACTGGGCAGTGCCTCCTACGATCAGTACTTC. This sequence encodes CASSRLGSASYDQYF.

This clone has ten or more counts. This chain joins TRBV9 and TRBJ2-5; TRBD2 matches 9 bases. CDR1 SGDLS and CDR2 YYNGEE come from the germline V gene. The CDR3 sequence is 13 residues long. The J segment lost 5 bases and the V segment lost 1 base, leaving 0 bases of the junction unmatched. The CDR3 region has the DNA TGTGCCAGCAGCGTAAGCGGGAGGGAGACCCAGTACTTC. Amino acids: CASSVSGRETQYF.

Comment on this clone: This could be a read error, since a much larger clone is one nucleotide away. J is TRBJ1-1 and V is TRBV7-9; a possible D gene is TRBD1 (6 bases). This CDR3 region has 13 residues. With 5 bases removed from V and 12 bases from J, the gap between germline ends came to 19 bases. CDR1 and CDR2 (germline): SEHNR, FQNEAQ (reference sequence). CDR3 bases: TGTGCCAGCAGCGTAAGCGGGGGCCTTTGGCCTTTCTTT. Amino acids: CASSVSGGLWPFF. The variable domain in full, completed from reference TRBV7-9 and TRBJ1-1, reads DTGVSQNPRHKITKRGQNVTFRCDPISEHNRLYWYRQTLGQGPEFLTYFQNEAQLEKSRLLSDRFSAERPKGSFSTLEIQRTEQGDSAMYLCASSVSGGLWPFFGQGTRLTVV.

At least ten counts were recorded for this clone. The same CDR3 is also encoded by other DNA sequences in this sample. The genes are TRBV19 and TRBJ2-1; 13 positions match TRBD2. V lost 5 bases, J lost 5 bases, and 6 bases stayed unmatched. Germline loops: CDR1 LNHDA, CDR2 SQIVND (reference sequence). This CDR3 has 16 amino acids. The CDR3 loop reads CASSAPGLAGDNEQFF. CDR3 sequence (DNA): TGTGCCAGTAGTGCCCCCGGACTAGCGGGAGACAATGAGCAGTTCTTC.

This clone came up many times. The CDR3 DNA sequence: TGTGCCAGCAGCTTAACGGGTTACAATGAGCAGTTCTTC. Its protein is CASSLTGYNEQFF. This sequence joins TRBV7-2 and TRBJ2-1, with D uncertain. This CDR3 is 13 amino acids long. CDR1 is SGHTA, CDR2 FQGNSA, per germline. V was trimmed by 2 bases and J by 4 bases, leaving 6 bases between them.

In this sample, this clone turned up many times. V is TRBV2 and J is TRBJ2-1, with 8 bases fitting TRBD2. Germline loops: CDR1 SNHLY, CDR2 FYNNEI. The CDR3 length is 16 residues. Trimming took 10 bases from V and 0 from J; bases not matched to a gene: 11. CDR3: CATTRGGASSYNEQFF. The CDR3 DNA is TGTGCCACCACCCGGGGGGGGGCGAGCTCCTACAATGAGCAGTTCTTC.

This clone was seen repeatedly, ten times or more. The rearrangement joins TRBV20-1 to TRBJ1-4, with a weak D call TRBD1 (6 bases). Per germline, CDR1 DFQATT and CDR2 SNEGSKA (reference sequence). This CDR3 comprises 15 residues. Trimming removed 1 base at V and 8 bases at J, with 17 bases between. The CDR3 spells CSARVPRRGGEKLFF. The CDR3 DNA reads TGCAGTGCTAGAGTCCCTCGCCGAGGGGGAGAAAAACTGTTTTTT.

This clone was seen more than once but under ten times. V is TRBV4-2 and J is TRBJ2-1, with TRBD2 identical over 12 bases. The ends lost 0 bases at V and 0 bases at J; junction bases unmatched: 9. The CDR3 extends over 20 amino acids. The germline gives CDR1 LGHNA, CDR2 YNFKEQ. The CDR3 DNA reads TGTGCCAGCAGCCAAGATCTTTGGCTAGCGGGAGGGGGCTCCTACAATGAGCAGTTCTTC. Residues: CASSQDLWLAGGGSYNEQFF.

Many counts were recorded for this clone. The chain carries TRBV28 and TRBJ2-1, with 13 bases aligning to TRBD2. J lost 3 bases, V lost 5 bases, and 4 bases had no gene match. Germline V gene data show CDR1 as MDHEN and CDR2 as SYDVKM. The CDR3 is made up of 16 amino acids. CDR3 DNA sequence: TGTGCCAGCAGTGGAGGGACTAGCGGGAACTACAATGAGCAGTTCTTC. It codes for CASSGGTSGNYNEQFF.

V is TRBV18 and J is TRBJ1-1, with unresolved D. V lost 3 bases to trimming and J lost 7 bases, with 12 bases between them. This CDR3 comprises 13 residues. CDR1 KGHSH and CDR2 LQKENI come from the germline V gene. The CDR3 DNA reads TGTGCCAGCTCACCGGGGAACAGAAATGAAGCTTTCTTT. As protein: CASSPGNRNEAFF.

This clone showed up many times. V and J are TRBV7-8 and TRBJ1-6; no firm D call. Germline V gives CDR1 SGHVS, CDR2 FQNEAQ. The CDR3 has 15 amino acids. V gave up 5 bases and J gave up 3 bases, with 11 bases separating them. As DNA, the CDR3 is TGTGCCAGCAGCCTATCGGGCCTCTATAATTCACCCCTCCACTTT. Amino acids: CASSLSGLYNSPLHF. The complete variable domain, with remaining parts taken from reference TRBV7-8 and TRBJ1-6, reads GAGVSQSPRYKVAKRGQDVALRCDPISGHVSLFWYQQALGQGPEFLTYFQNEAQLDKSGLPSDRFFAERPEGSVSTLKIQRTQQEDSAVYLCASSLSGLYNSPLHFGNGTRLTVT.

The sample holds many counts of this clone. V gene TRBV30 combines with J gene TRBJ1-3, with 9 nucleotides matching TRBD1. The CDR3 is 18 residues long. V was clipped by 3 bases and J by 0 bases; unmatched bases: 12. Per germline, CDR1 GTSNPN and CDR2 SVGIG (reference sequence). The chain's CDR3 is CAWRRGQGANPSGNTIYF. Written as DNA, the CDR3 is TGTGCCTGGAGAAGGGGACAGGGAGCGAATCCCTCTGGAAACACCATATATTTT. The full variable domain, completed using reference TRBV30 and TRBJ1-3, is SQTIHQWPATLVQPVGSPLSLECTVEGTSNPNLYWYRQAAGRGLQLLFYSVGIGQISSEVPQNLSASRPQDRQFILSSKKLLLSDSGFYLCAWRRGQGANPSGNTIYFGEGSWLTVV.

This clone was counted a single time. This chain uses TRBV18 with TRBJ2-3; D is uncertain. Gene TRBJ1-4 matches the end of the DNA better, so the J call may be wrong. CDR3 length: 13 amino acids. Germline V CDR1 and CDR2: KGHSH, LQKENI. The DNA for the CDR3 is TGTGCCAGCTCACCACCTTCGGGCCATTTACTGTTTTTT. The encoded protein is CASSPPSGHLLFF.

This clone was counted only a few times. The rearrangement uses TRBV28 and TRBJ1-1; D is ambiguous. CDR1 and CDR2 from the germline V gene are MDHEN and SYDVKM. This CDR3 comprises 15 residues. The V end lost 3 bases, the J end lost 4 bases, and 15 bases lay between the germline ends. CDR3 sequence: CASSLAGRVTTEAFF. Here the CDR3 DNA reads TGTGCCAGCAGTTTGGCTGGGCGGGTGACCACTGAAGCTTTCTTT. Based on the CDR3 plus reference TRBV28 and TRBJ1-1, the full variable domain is DVKVTQSSRYLVKRTGEKVFLECVQDMDHENMFWYRQDPGLGLRLIYFSYDVKMKEKGDIPEGYSVSREKKERFSLILESASTNQTSMYLCASSLAGRVTTEAFFGQGTRLTVV.

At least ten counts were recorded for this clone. The CDR3 loop is CASNERAGNTGELFF. As DNA, the CDR3 is TGTGCCAGCAATGAACGAGCGGGGAACACCGGGGAGCTGTTTTTT. V and J are TRBV9 and TRBJ2-2; possible D gene TRBD2, 6 bases. Germline assignment: CDR1 SGDLS and CDR2 YYNGEE. The V gene lost 6 bases and the J gene lost 1 base, with 13 bases spanning the gap. The length of the CDR3 is 15 residues.

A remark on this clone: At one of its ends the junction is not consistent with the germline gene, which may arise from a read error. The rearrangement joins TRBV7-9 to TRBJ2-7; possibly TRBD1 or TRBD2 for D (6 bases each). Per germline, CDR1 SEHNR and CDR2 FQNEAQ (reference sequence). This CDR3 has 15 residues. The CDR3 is CAISWGKGGAYEQYF. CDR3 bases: TGTGCCATCAGCTGGGGAAAGGGGGGAGCGTACGAGCAGTACTTC.

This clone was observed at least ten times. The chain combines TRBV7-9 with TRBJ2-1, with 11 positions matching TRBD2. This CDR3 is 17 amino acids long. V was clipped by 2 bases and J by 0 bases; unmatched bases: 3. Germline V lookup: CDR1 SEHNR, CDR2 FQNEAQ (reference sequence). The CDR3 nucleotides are TGTGCCAGCAGCTTAACTGGGACTAGCGGCTCCTACAATGAGCAGTTCTTC. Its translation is CASSLTGTSGSYNEQFF.

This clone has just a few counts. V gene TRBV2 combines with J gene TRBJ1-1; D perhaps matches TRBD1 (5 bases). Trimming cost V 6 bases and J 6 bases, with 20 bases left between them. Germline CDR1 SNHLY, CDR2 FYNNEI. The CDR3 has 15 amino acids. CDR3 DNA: TGTGCCAGCAGAGCACATGGGGCGACGGGCGCTGAAGCTTTCTTT. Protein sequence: CASRAHGATGAEAFF.

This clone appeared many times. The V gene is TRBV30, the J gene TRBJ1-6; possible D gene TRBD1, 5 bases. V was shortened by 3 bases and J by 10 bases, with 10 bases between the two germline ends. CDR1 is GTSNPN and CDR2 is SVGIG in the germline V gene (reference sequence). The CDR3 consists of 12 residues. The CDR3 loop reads CAWRVGESPLHF. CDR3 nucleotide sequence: TGTGCCTGGAGGGTAGGGGAGTCACCCCTCCACTTT.

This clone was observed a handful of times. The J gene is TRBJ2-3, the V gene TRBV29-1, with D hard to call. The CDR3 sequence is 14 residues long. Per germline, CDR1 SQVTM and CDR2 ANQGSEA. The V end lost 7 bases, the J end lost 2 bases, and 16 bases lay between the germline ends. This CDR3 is CSAAAFPDTDTQYF. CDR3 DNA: TGCAGCGCTGCCGCCTTTCCCGACACAGATACGCAGTATTTT.

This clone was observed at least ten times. CDR3 region: CASVEGAGSPLHF. CDR3 bases: TGTGCCAGCGTGGAGGGGGCTGGTTCACCCCTCCACTTT. V is TRBV25-1 and J is TRBJ1-6; 7 nucleotides line up with TRBD1. Germline CDR1 reads MGHDK; CDR2 reads SYGVNS. There are 13 residues in the CDR3. Losses at the gene ends were 8 bases for V and 9 bases for J; bases not matched to a gene: 7.

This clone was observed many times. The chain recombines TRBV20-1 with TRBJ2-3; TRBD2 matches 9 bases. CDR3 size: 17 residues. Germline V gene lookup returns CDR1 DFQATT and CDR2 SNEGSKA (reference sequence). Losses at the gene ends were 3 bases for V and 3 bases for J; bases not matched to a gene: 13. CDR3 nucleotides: TGCAGTGCTAGTCGGTTTGGTAGCGGGGGACATACAGATACGCAGTATTTT. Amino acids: CSASRFGSGGHTDTQYF.

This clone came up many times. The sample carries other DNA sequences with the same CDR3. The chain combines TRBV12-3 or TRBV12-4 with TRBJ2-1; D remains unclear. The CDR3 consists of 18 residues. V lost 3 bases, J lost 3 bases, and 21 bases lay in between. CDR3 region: CASSFGRIPATVYNEQFF. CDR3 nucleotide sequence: TGTGCCAGCAGTTTTGGCCGTATCCCGGCGACCGTCTACAATGAGCAGTTCTTC.

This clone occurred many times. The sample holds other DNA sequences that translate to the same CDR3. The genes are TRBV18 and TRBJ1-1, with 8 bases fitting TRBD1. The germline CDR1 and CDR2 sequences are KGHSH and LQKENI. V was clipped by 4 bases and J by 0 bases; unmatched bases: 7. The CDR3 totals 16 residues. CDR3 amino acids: CASSLGTGSMNTEAFF. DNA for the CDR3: TGTGCCAGCTCACTTGGGACAGGTTCCATGAACACTGAAGCTTTCTTT.

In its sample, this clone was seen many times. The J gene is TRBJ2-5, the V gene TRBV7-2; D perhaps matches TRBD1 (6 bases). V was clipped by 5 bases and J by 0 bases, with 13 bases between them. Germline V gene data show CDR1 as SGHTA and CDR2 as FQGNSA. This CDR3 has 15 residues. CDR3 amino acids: CASSLRTAYQETQYF. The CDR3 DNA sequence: TGTGCCAGCAGCCTCAGGACAGCCTACCAAGAGACCCAGTACTTC.

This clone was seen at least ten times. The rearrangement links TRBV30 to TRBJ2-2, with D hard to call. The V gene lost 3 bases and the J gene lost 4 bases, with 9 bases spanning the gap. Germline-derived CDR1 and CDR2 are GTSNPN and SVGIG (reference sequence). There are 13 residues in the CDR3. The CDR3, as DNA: TGTGCCTGGAGCCCCGTAGGCACCGGGGAGCTGTTTTTT. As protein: CAWSPVGTGELFF.